This T cell receptor (beta chain) emerged from a study of Ad26.COV2.S vaccination and SARS-CoV-2 variants (dated by TCRdb to the early 2020s). Looking at the study overall: TCRbeta repertoire sequencing was used to assess the specificity and breadth of SARS-CoV-2-reactive T cell receptors after Ad26.COV2.S vaccination. A total of 32 samples were included in the TCR-sequenced set, comprising about 20 Ad26.COV2.S vaccine recipients, 5 placebo recipients and 8 SARS-CoV-2 convalescent individuals.

A few counts support this clone. Its target antigen remains unknown. It has no much larger one-base neighbor in the sample; base qualities were not kept. What the research found in general, with its limitations: Ad26.COV2.S recipients had higher spike-specific TCR breadth than placebo recipients (P = 0.0014). The authors noted that total T cell responses may have been underestimated by the TCR breadth and depth analyses. After vaccination, spike-specific CD8+ and CD4+ T cell responses were reported to show substantial breadth. Non-spike TCR breadth was comparable between vaccine and placebo recipients, consistent with the vaccine containing only spike.

The sample's time point label, in plain terms: individuals recovered from natural SARS-CoV-2 infection. The immunoSEQ Assay was the method used to sequence TCRbeta CDR3 regions. After extraction, genomic DNA underwent amplification by bias-controlled multiplex PCR, followed by high-throughput sequencing. In the source study's methods: Collapsing and filtering of sequences were performed to quantify the absolute abundance of each unique TCRbeta CDR3 region. T cell fraction was estimated by normalizing TCRbeta template counts to usable DNA, with usable DNA measured through amplification of reference genes found in all nucleated cells. Repertoire TCRs were annotated as SARS-CoV-2-specific by exact matching of V gene, CDR3 amino acid sequence and J gene to a known reactive TCR set. The reference SARS-CoV-2 TCR set was obtained from MIRA and was filtered for enrichment in COVID-19-positive ImmuneCODE repertoires, whereby public or cross-reactive TCRs were removed. Using the MIRA antigens, annotated TCRs were further analysed by specific ORF or by position within an ORF. Breadth was defined as the number of annotated unique rearrangements divided by the total number of unique productive rearrangements, and depth was defined as the summed frequency of the annotated unique rearrangements. TCR breadth was compared between groups using two-sided Wilcoxon rank-sum tests. Here the immuneACCESS table is served through TCRdb, limited to in-frame sequences with V and J called. Missing clones are a known gap in these copies; in checked studies unresolved V genes cover under half, and the rest lacks a known reason. The V and J calls and clone size were taken over from that table, and D and trimming were inferred from the DNA. This sample comprises 150,000 to 200,000 clones, roughly nine tenths of them detected only once. The ten top clones hold 5% to 7% of the sample.

The germline V gene (reference sequence) sets CDR1 to SGHNT and CDR2 to YYREEE. Germline trimming: 4 bases from V, 4 bases from J; junction bases outside gene matches: 11. The CDR3 sequence holds 17 residues, the cysteine and phenylalanine included. The only DNA kept is the CDR3, 51 bases in frame from the first base. The receptor was derived from a human donor who had recovered from COVID-19. The sequencing used peripheral blood, collected after recovery from COVID-19. The sequence joins TRBV5-4 to TRBJ2-5; 12 junctional bases match TRBD2. DNA sequence: TGTGCCAGCAGCCCGAGACTAGCGGGGGCCACCGGAGAGACCCAGTACTTC. The encoded protein is CASSPRLAGATGETQYF.